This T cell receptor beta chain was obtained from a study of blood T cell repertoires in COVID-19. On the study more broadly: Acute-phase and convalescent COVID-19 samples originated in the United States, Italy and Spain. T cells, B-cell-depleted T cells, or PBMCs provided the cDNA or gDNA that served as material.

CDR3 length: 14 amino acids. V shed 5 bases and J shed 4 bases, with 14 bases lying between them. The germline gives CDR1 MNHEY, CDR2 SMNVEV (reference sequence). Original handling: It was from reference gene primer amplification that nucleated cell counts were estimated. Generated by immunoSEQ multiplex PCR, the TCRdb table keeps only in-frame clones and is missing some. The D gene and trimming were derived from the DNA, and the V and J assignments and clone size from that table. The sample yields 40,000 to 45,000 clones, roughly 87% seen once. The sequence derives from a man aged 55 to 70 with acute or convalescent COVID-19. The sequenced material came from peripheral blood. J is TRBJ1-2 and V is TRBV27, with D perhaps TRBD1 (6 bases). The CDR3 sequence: CASSTNRVGYGYTF. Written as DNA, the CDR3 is TGTGCCAGCAGTACTAACAGGGTAGGCTATGGCTACACCTTC.